The sequence of this T cell receptor beta chain was determined in a study of type 1 regulatory T cells (dated by TCRdb to the early 2020s). Describing the broader study: An in vitro protocol by which a Tr1-enriched, alloantigen-specific CD4 T cell product named T-allo10 was generated was characterized in the study. Patients with hematological malignancies who were receiving allogeneic hematopoietic stem cell transplantation were the group in which T-allo10 was being clinically evaluated.

With respect to this clonotype: It has no known antigen specificity. No per-base quality is available; no much larger clone lies one base away.

Donor-derived T-allo10 cells were described as specific for host alloantigens, anergic, and capable of alloantigen-specific suppression. Cut back by 3 bases and 5 bases, the V and J ends lie 19 bases apart. CDR1 and CDR2, per the germline V gene, are KGHSH and LQKENI. From its cysteine to its phenylalanine, the CDR3 spans 16 amino acids. The kept DNA is CDR3 alone, 48 bases in frame from the first base. The data were produced on an Illumina MiSeq. TCRdb passed the public sequencing reads through fastp at Q25 and MiXCR, retaining productive beta sequences. Identical CDR3 proteins give one entry, which carries the most common genes and DNA. Present in this sample are over 55,000 distinct CDR3 sequences, 55% to 80% of which were seen just once. The ten largest account for around 7.6% of the sample.

Sequenced sample: cultured T cells, either the whole culture or a sorted T cell fraction (not recorded which). Sample cell subset or site, as interpreted from the label and publication: Tr1-enriched cell product generated in vitro against host alloantigens. This chain is built from TRBV18 and TRBJ2-5; matching of 6 bases hints at TRBD1 as the D gene. This TCR was sampled from a human donor in good health. CDR3 reads: CASSPRGSSTKETQYF. The nucleotide sequence is given as TGTGCCAGCTCACCGAGGGGGAGTTCGACAAAGGAGACCCAGTACTTC.